The entry below describes one TCR beta chain. Its specificity is not known. The record originates from a study of beta chain features in type 1 diabetes. Study-level points and caveats: Since sequencing was performed on cDNA, cells with high TCR expression could be over-represented. The analysis here could not establish whether HLA type shapes TCRB rearrangement.

Of the isolated RNA, all was reverse transcribed, and so the sequenced material was expressed TCRB transcripts. TCRdb's table, derived via immunoSEQ multiplex PCR, lists solely in-frame clones and lacks some. The table lists 300,000 to 400,000 clones, roughly 11% of them singletons. The sequence derives from a woman aged 25 to 39 in good health. Sequencing was done on a sample of naive CD4+ T cells from blood.

CDR3 region: CASRAGYNTDTQYF. In nucleotides, the CDR3 is TGTGCCAGCCGAGCGGGATACAATACAGATACGCAGTATTTT. The V gene is TRBV7-9, the J gene TRBJ2-3; 7 bases fit TRBD2. The CDR3 sequence is 14 residues long. Trimming removed 8 bases from V and 3 bases from J; junction bases left unmatched: 8. Germline assignment: CDR1 SEHNR and CDR2 FQNEAQ (reference sequence).